Each of the 23 T cell receptor beta chains below was sequenced from the same sample in a study of T-cell memory formation after mild COVID-19. TCRdb fed the 5' RACE reads into MiXCR, producing one record per CDR3 protein. The repertoire includes fewer than 700,000 distinct CDR3 sequences, about 20% of them detected once, and around 12% sits in the top ten. Sequenced material: PBMCs or a T cell subset sorted from them (not recorded which). The source of these receptors is an adult woman who had mild COVID-19 (a few samples of this study predate the infection). Cell type and time point are not known.

The J gene is TRBJ1-2, the V gene TRBV6-1; a possible D gene is TRBD1 (5 bases). CDR1 is MNHNS and CDR2 is SASEGT in the germline V gene. V was pared by 2 bases and J by 5 bases, with 15 bases between. The CDR3 loop spans 15 amino acids. The CDR3 is CASSENPLGGYGYTF. Written as DNA, the CDR3 is TGTGCCAGCAGTGAAAACCCCTTGGGGGGGTATGGCTACACCTTC.

This clonotype was seen a few times. The gene calls are TRBV19 and TRBJ1-5; D is perhaps TRBD1 (5 bases). Between the trimmed V and J ends, which lost 6 bases and 0 bases, there was a span of 9 bases. This CDR3 region has 14 residues. The germline V gene encodes CDR1 LNHDA and CDR2 SQIVND (reference sequence). In nucleotides, the CDR3 is TGTGCCAGTAGCCGGGGGTTTAGCAATCAGCCCCAGCATTTT. It is translated as CASSRGFSNQPQHF.

This chain uses TRBV3-1 with TRBJ2-3; TRBD2 matches at 7 bases. From germline, CDR1 is LGHDT and CDR2 YNNKEL (reference sequence). The V segment lost 4 bases and the J segment 5 bases; nucleotides outside the gene matches: 12. The CDR3 contains 16 residues. The CDR3 DNA is TGTGCCAGCAGCCTCACGCGGGCGGGAGTCAGAGATACGCAGTATTTT. The encoded protein is CASSLTRAGVRDTQYF.

Only a few counts were recorded for this clonotype. DNA of the CDR3: TGTGCCAGCAGCTTAGAGTCGCAGGGAGGGGAGCAGTTCTTC. This translates into CASSLESQGGEQFF. The gene calls are TRBV7-6 and TRBJ2-1; 7 nucleotides align to TRBD2. The CDR3 has 14 residues. The germline CDR1 and CDR2 sequences are SGHVS and FNYEAQ. The V segment lost 1 base and the J segment 10 bases; nucleotides outside the gene matches: 7.

This clonotype has at least ten counts. This rearrangement joins TRBV5-4 to TRBJ2-7; 8 bases map to TRBD1. The trim removed 4 bases at V and 4 bases at J, leaving 13 bases unmatched. CDR3 length equals 16 residues. CDR1 and CDR2 from the germline V gene are SGHNT and YYREEE (reference sequence). Written as DNA, the CDR3 is TGTGCCAGCAGCCTACTAGGACAGGGAACTTCGTACGAGCAGTACTTC. This translates into CASSLLGQGTSYEQYF.

There are a few counts of this clonotype. V and J are TRBV6-4 and TRBJ2-1; D ambiguous. CDR1 is MRHNA, CDR2 SNTAGT, per germline. V lost 3 bases and J lost 0, with 12 bases in between. The CDR3 covers 16 residues. Here the CDR3 DNA reads TGTGCCAGCAGTGAGTGGCGGATGAGCTCCTACAATGAGCAGTTCTTC. Amino acid sequence: CASSEWRMSSYNEQFF.

This clonotype has only a few counts. This rearrangement joins TRBV2 to TRBJ2-1; 12 nucleotides agree with TRBD2. This CDR3 has 17 residues. In germline, CDR1 is SNHLY, CDR2 FYNNEI. V gave up 8 bases and J gave up 10 bases; unmatched junction bases: 18. As DNA, the CDR3 is TGTGCCAGCGGATCCGGCCCTAGCGGGAGGGCCGAGGAGGAGCAGTTCTTC. Its protein product is CASGSGPSGRAEEEQFF.

In its sample, this clonotype was seen a few times. This sequence joins TRBV19 and TRBJ2-7, with 12 bases identical to TRBD2. V was pared by 4 bases and J by 0 bases, with 4 bases of the junction left unmatched. Germline assignment: CDR1 LNHDA and CDR2 SQIVND (reference sequence). This CDR3 has 16 amino acids. The CDR3 DNA is TGTGCCAGTAGTACCCCGACTAGCGGGAGCTCCTACGAGCAGTACTTC. Amino acid sequence: CASSTPTSGSSYEQYF. Based on the CDR3 plus reference TRBV19 and TRBJ2-7, the full variable domain is DGGITQSPKYLFRKEGQNVTLSCEQNLNHDAMYWYRQDPGQGLRLIYYSQIVNDFQKGDIAEGYSVSREKKESFPLTVTSAQKNPTAFYLCASSTPTSGSSYEQYFGPGTRLTVT.

The table lists this clonotype with a few counts. This chain links TRBV20-1 with TRBJ2-3; D gene uncertain. Germline V gene sequence: CDR1 DFQATT, CDR2 SNEGSKA (reference sequence). The CDR3 totals 12 residues. Trimming left V 6 bases short and J 5 bases short, with 12 bases between. The CDR3 loop reads CSALSRRDTQYF. CDR3 nucleotide sequence: TGCAGTGCCCTTTCCAGAAGAGATACGCAGTATTTT.

There are a few counts of this clonotype. The rearrangement joins TRBV5-1 to TRBJ1-2; maybe TRBD1 (5 bases). Germline CDR1 and CDR2: SGHRS and YFSETQ. Trimming took off 0 bases at V and 4 bases at J, with 13 bases between the two ends. The CDR3 sequence is 15 residues long. The CDR3 is CASSLGPGSGYGYTF. The CDR3 bases are TGCGCCAGCAGCTTGGGCCCAGGGAGTGGCTATGGCTACACCTTC.

The J gene is TRBJ1-5, the V gene TRBV5-6; tentative D call: TRBD1 (5 bases). Germline CDR1 is SGHDT and CDR2 is YYEEEE. The ends were cut back, 2 bases at V and 0 bases at J, with 15 bases in the middle. The CDR3 covers 17 residues. CDR3 coding DNA: TGTGCCAGCAGCTTCGGGGCAGGCGCTCATAGCAATCAGCCCCAGCATTTT. Amino acid sequence: CASSFGAGAHSNQPQHF.

This clonotype was counted only a few times. The V gene is TRBV7-3, the J gene TRBJ1-1, with D possibly matching TRBD1 (5 bases). In germline, CDR1 is SGHTA, CDR2 FQGTGA. V was trimmed by 1 base and J by 2 bases, leaving 17 bases between them. The CDR3 runs 17 residues. This chain's CDR3 is CASSLKKTAYRNTEAFF. Here the CDR3 DNA reads TGTGCCAGCAGCTTAAAAAAGACAGCCTACAGAAACACTGAAGCTTTCTTT.

This clonotype has ten or more counts. The chain carries TRBV6-5 and TRBJ2-3, with TRBD2 matching over 13 bases. V lost 5 bases and J lost 1; bases outside the gene matches: 6. CDR1 is MNHEY, CDR2 SVGAGI, per germline. The CDR3 has 17 amino acids. The CDR3 loop is CASSRTSGSLGTDTQYF. The CDR3 region has the DNA TGTGCCAGCAGTCGGACTAGCGGGAGCCTCGGCACAGATACGCAGTATTTT.

V gene TRBV18 combines with J gene TRBJ2-1; 12 nucleotides match TRBD2. This CDR3 has 19 amino acids. Germline trimming cut 2 bases from V and 9 bases from J; bases unmatched to any gene: 17. CDR1 KGHSH and CDR2 LQKENI come from the germline V gene. The CDR3 loop reads CASSPRIRLAGDLLSEQFF. The CDR3 nucleotides are TGTGCCAGCTCACCAAGAATCCGACTAGCGGGGGACCTTCTCAGTGAGCAGTTCTTC. The full variable domain, its missing parts supplied by reference TRBV18 and TRBJ2-1, is NAGVMQNPRHLVRRRGQEARLRCSPMKGHSHVYWYRQLPEEGLKFMVYLQKENIIDESGMPKERFSAEFPKEGPSILRIQQVVRGDSAAYFCASSPRIRLAGDLLSEQFFGPGTRLTVL.

The sample holds many counts of this clonotype. This chain joins TRBV7-9 and TRBJ2-1, with TRBD2 as a possible D gene (6 bases). Germline V gene lookup returns CDR1 SEHNR and CDR2 FQNEAQ (reference sequence). The CDR3 is 15 amino acids. The V and J ends lost 4 bases and 2 bases respectively, with 12 bases between them. CDR3 nucleotides: TGTGCCAGCAGCTGGAGTAGCGGCACCTACAATGAGCAGTTCTTC. Residues: CASSWSSGTYNEQFF.

This clonotype was counted at least ten times. The rearrangement links TRBV7-2 to TRBJ2-5, with D perhaps matching TRBD1 (5 bases). CDR3 length equals 15 residues. CDR1 and CDR2 from the germline V gene are SGHTA and FQGNSA. Trimming stripped 5 bases from V and 4 bases from J, with 17 bases between. CDR3 amino acids: CASSTSTVVGETQYF. CDR3 coding DNA: TGTGCCAGCAGCACTTCGACAGTCGTTGGAGAGACCCAGTACTTC.

This clonotype has a handful of counts. The gene calls are TRBV7-3 and TRBJ1-2; possible D gene TRBD1, 5 bases. The CDR3 sequence is 14 residues long. The germline V and J ends were trimmed by 2 bases and 6 bases, with 13 bases remaining between them. CDR1 is SGHTA, CDR2 FQGTGA, per germline. The CDR3 bases are TGTGCCAGCAGCTTATCGGGGGGAGCAGATGGCTACACCTTC. Residues: CASSLSGGADGYTF.

The J gene is TRBJ1-2, the V gene TRBV15; D not certain. Germline V gene lookup returns CDR1 LNHNV and CDR2 YYDKDF (reference sequence). The germline V and J ends were trimmed by 0 bases and 0 bases, with 11 bases remaining between them. The CDR3 consists of 16 residues. As DNA, the CDR3 is TGTGCCACCAGCAGAGATTCGGTCTCAGCTAACTATGGCTACACCTTC. Its translation is CATSRDSVSANYGYTF.

On this clonotype itself: One end of the junction does not line up with germline, which may come from a read error. The chain recombines TRBV24-1 with TRBJ2-5; no clear D gene. The germline CDR1 and CDR2 sequences are KGHDR and SFDVKD. This CDR3 contains 12 residues. The CDR3 loop reads CATNDVGETQYF. The CDR3 DNA is TGTGCCACCAATGATGTCGGAGAGACCCAGTACTTC.

This clonotype was recorded a few times. J is TRBJ2-3 and V is TRBV3-1; 13 nucleotides align to TRBD2. The CDR3 has 15 residues. Germline V gives CDR1 LGHDT, CDR2 YNNKEL (reference sequence). Trimming cost V 6 bases and J 4 bases; bases outside gene matches: 4. In DNA form, the CDR3 reads TGTGCCAGCAGGCCTACTAGCGGGGGGGCAGATACGCAGTATTTT. It codes for CASRPTSGGADTQYF.

This clonotype was picked up many times. V and J are TRBV12-3 or TRBV12-4 and TRBJ1-5, with D perhaps matching TRBD1 (6 bases). The V and J ends lost 5 bases and 5 bases respectively, with 13 bases between them. The CDR3 length is 14 residues. In DNA form, the CDR3 reads TGTGCCAGCAGTCTTAACAGGGTTGATCAGCCCCAGCATTTT. It encodes CASSLNRVDQPQHF.

This clonotype is a singleton in its sample. The chain links TRBV15 to TRBJ1-2; the D gene is possibly TRBD1 (5 bases). Trimming removed 4 bases at V and 8 bases at J, with 20 bases between. CDR3 size: 15 residues. CDR1 and CDR2 (germline): LNHNV, YYDKDF (reference sequence). The CDR3: CATSKDRQGGGGYTF. The CDR3 coding sequence is TGTGCCACCAGCAAGGATAGGCAGGGTGGCGGGGGCTACACCTTC.

This clonotype was observed a few times. This chain connects TRBV6-5 to TRBJ2-5; weak D call: TRBD1 (6 bases). The CDR3 extends over 15 amino acids. V lost 0 bases, J lost 3 bases, and 11 bases lay in between. Germline assignment: CDR1 MNHEY and CDR2 SVGAGI. The CDR3 protein is CASSYSRRQEETQYF. The DNA of the CDR3 is TGTGCCAGCAGTTACTCGCGGAGACAGGAAGAGACCCAGTACTTC.